The rows below give T cell receptor beta chains drawn from one sample of a study of cytomegalovirus exposure and HLA in healthy donors. Generated by immunoSEQ multiplex PCR, the TCRdb table keeps only in-frame clones and is missing some. Among some 160,000 clones listed, roughly 80% were seen once. The source material was PBMCs. The receptor source for this set is a boy younger than 10 in good health and CMV-seronegative. CDR3s include the opening cysteine and the closing phenylalanine or tryptophan. D genes are given only for firm matches. Expanded clones get a size class; other rows say once, few or many, or leave the size out.

clone_size,v_call,j_call,d_call,cdr3_nt,cdr3_aa
once,TRBV28,TRBJ2-5,TRBD1,TGTGCCAGCAGTCTGCAGGGGACAGGGGTCGGAGAGACCCAGTACTTC,CASSLQGTGVGETQYF
NA,TRBV9,TRBJ1-6,NA,TGTGCCAGCAGCGTGGACTTGGGCGGGAGCTCCTATAATTCACCCCTCCACTTT,CASSVDLGGSSYNSPLHF
NA,TRBV9,TRBJ1-4,NA,TGTGCCAGCAGCGTATTCGGGGGGGGATCTCGGCAGGCTGAAAAACTGTTTTTT,CASSVFGGGSRQAEKLFF
NA,TRBV7-6,TRBJ2-5,NA,TGTGCCAGCAGCAACCAGGGGGGACAAGAGACCCAGTACTTC,CASSNQGGQETQYF
NA,TRBV19,TRBJ1-6,TRBD1,TGTGCCAGTAATTTCAGGGGGTCTGGGCCTTATTCACCCCTCCACTTT,CASNFRGSGPYSPLHF
NA,TRBV7-9,TRBJ1-5,NA,TGTGCCAGCGCTGCATCGTCGGCAGGGCAGCCCCAGCATTTT,CASAASSAGQPQHF
NA,TRBV2,TRBJ2-1,NA,TGTGCCAGCAGGGCGGGCCCGTACCGATTGTACAATGAGCAGTTCTTC,CASRAGPYRLYNEQFF
NA,TRBV7-9,TRBJ2-7,TRBD2,TGTGCCAGCAGCTTCCCCAGCGGGGGCGCTCCCTACGAGCAGTACTTC,CASSFPSGGAPYEQYF
NA,TRBV7-9,TRBJ2-5,TRBD2,TGTGCCAGCAGCGGAAAGACTAGCGGGAGGGCTGAGACCCAGTACTTC,CASSGKTSGRAETQYF
NA,TRBV2,TRBJ1-5,NA,TGTGCCAGCAGTGAAGAGCATAGTCAGCCCCAGCATTTT,CASSEEHSQPQHF
NA,TRBV27,TRBJ2-1,NA,TGTGCCAGCAGTTCCCATTACAATGAGCAGTTCTTC,CASSSHYNEQFF
few,TRBV28,TRBJ1-5,NA,TGTGCCAGCAGTTTGGGAGTCCGCGTGGAGGTGAGGAGTCAGCCCCAGCATTTT,CASSLGVRVEVRSQPQHF
few,TRBV30,TRBJ2-5,NA,TGTGCCTGGGCTGCCCGGGGGACCCAGTACTTC,CAWAARGTQYF
NA,TRBV6-1,TRBJ2-6,NA,TGTGCCAGCAGTGACGGTTCTGGGGCCAACGTCCTGACTTTC,CASSDGSGANVLTF
NA,TRBV29-1,TRBJ1-1,NA,TGCAGCGTTGTTGCACGGGGGGTTGGGGGAGTCCACGATAAGAACACTGAAGCTTTCTTT,CSVVARGVGGVHDKNTEAFF